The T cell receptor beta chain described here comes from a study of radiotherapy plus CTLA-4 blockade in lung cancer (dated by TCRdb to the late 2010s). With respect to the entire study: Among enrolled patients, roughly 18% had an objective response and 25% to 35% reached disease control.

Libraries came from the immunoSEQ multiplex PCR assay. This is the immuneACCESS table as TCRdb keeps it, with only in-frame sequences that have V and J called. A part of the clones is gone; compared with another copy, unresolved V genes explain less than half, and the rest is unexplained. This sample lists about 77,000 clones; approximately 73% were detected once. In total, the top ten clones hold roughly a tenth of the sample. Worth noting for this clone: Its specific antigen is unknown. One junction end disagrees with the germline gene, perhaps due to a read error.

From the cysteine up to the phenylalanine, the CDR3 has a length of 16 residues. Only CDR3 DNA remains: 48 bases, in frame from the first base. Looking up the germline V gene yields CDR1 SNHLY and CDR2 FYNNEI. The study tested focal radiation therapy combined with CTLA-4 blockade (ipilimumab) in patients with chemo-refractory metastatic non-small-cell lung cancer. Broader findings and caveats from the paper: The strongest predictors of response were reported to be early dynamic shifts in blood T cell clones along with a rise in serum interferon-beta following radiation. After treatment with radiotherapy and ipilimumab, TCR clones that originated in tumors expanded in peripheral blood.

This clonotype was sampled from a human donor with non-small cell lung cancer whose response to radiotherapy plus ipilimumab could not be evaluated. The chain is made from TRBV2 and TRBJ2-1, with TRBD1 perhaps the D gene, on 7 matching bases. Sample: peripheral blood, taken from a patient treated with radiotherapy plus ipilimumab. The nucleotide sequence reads TGTGCCAGCACTAGAAACGGGGGACAGACCTACAATAAGCAGTTCTTC. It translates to CASTRNGGQTYNKQFF.